This paragraph reports one T cell receptor (beta chain). The antigen remains unidentified. CD4+CD25+CD127- Tregs, CD4+CD25- non-Tregs, CD4 and CD8 cells were sorted. These data are taken from a study of Tregs in tolerant kidney transplant recipients. Study observations and caveats: Expanding Tregs on activated donor B cells appeared to best identify donor-specific TCRbeta clones. Validation in larger populations is needed because few patients were studied. This study did not directly address biological reproducibility.

Only in-frame clones appear in the TCRdb table, and some are missing; sequencing was by immunoSEQ multiplex PCR. The profile shows tens of thousands of clones, roughly 84% of them singletons. V was trimmed by 0 bases and J by 6 bases, leaving 19 bases between them. The germline V gene encodes CDR1 SGDLS and CDR2 YYNGEE. This CDR3 has 17 residues. This sequence joins TRBV9 and TRBJ2-4; D may correspond to TRBD1 or TRBD2 (6 bases each). Input material: CD4+ T cells from blood. This clonotype originated in a human donor in good health. CDR3 DNA sequence: TGTGCCAGCAGCGTAGGAATCCACACACAGGGAGGAAACATTCAGTACTTC. Amino acid sequence: CASSVGIHTQGGNIQYF.